The TCR beta chain under discussion was sequenced for a study of T cells in Graves' hyperthyroidism and ophthalmopathy. Trimming at V came to 4 bases and at J to 3 bases, leaving 8 bases not matched to a gene. This CDR3 comprises 15 residues. The germline CDR1 and CDR2 sequences are SGHTA and FQGNSA. TCR beta CDR3 sequences were amplified from RNA transcripts. Carried out on the TCR CDR3, a first-round RT-PCR used the HTBI primer set. TCRdb called the multiplex PCR reads again in MiXCR, with one record for every CDR3 protein. Of 250,000 or so distinct CDR3 sequences in the sample, 15% to 20% were seen once. In this sample, this clonotype turned up many times.

V is TRBV7-2 and J is TRBJ2-7; TRBD1 matches at 8 bases. Sequencing was performed on blood. This clonotype was obtained from a woman under 30 with Graves' ophthalmopathy. The CDR3 sequence is CASSSPGQVFYEQYF. The CDR3 coding sequence is TGTGCCAGCAGCTCCCCGGGACAGGTCTTCTACGAGCAGTACTTC.